This is a list of T cell receptor beta chains from one sample in a study of blood T cell repertoires in COVID-19. Assay used: immunoSEQ multiplex PCR; TCRdb lists only in-frame clones, some missing. The data contain some 180,000 clones, 82% of them singletons. Material for sequencing was PBMCs or T cells enriched from blood (not recorded which). These receptors were taken from a woman aged 55-70 years with acute COVID-19. Both conserved end residues are part of each CDR3. A D gene is named only where the DNA matches it firmly. Size values are once, few and many counts, or a class for expanded clones, and some rows have none.

v_gene,d_gene,j_gene,abundance,CDR3nt,CDR3aa
TRBV6-2/TRBV6-3,-,TRBJ2-1,few,TGTGCCAGCAGCCCCGTTATGGGAGGTGAGCAGTTCTTC,CASSPVMGGEQFF
TRBV7-8,-,TRBJ2-1,-,TGTGCCAGCAGCATTAGAACAGGGAATGAGCAGTTCTTC,CASSIRTGNEQFF
TRBV24-1,TRBD2,TRBJ2-1,-,TGTGCCACCAGTGATTCCGCTAGCGGGAGCGGTAGAGAGCAGTTCTTC,CATSDSASGSGREQFF
TRBV25-1,-,TRBJ2-4,-,TGTGCCAGCAGTGCCAGCGGCCCGCGGGGAAACATTCAGTACTTC,CASSASGPRGNIQYF
TRBV5-1,TRBD1,TRBJ1-2,-,TGCGCCAGCAGCTTCCCAGGGGGCGGAGGCTACACCTTC,CASSFPGGGGYTF
TRBV5-1,TRBD1,TRBJ2-7,-,TGCGCCAGCAGCCCCAGACAGGGGACTCCCTACGAGCAGTACTTC,CASSPRQGTPYEQYF
TRBV3-1/TRBV3-2,-,TRBJ1-1,-,TGTGCCAGCAGCCCTCGGGACAAAAACACTGAAGCTTTCTTT,CASSPRDKNTEAFF
TRBV4-1,TRBD1,TRBJ1-2,-,TGCGCCAGCAGCCAATCACCGGGACAGGGCTCGGACTATGGCTACACCTTC,CASSQSPGQGSDYGYTF
TRBV7-8,-,TRBJ2-7,-,TGTGCCAGCAGCCTACCAGGTAGCTCCTACGAGCAGTACTTC,CASSLPGSSYEQYF
TRBV7-2,-,TRBJ2-1,once,TGTGCCAGCACCCTCGCCGGGACAAACACCTACAATGAGCAGTTCTTC,CASTLAGTNTYNEQFF
TRBV18,-,TRBJ1-5,-,TGTGCCAGCTCACCCGCCGGGGGGGTAAATCAGCCCCAGCATTTT,CASSPAGGVNQPQHF
TRBV27,-,TRBJ1-2,-,TGTGCCAGCAGTCCCAACTATGATAACTATGGCTACACCTTC,CASSPNYDNYGYTF
TRBV6-2/TRBV6-3,-,TRBJ2-3,-,TGTGCCAGCAGTTTAAGGAGGGCTAGCACAGATACGCAGTATTTT,CASSLRRASTDTQYF
TRBV5-1,-,TRBJ2-1,-,TGCGCCAGCAGCTTGGGACAAGGGGATGAGCAGTTCTTC,CASSLGQGDEQFF
TRBV3-1/TRBV3-2,TRBD1,TRBJ2-2,few,TGTGCCAGCAGCCAAGTCGGGACAGGGGGCGGGGAGCTGTTTTTT,CASSQVGTGGGELFF
TRBV4-1,-,TRBJ1-2,once,TGCGCCAGCAGCCCAGAATACAACCCAGTAAATTATGGCTACACCTTC,CASSPEYNPVNYGYTF
TRBV4-3,TRBD2,TRBJ2-3,many,TGCGCCAGCAGCCAAGATTACAGCGGGGGGGCGTTGAGCACAGATACGCAGTATTTT,CASSQDYSGGALSTDTQYF
TRBV5-8,TRBD2,TRBJ2-6,few,TGTGCCAGCAGAACCGCCGGGACTAGCCTCTCTGGGGCCAACGTCCTGACTTTC,CASRTAGTSLSGANVLTF
TRBV7-2,-,TRBJ1-1,-,TGTGCCAGCAGCTTAGTTACGGGGAGAGGGACTGAAGCTTTCTTT,CASSLVTGRGTEAFF
TRBV4-1,TRBD1,TRBJ1-1,-,TGCGCCAGCAGCCAAGTCGAGGACAGGGGACGAACTGAAGCTTTCTTT,CASSQVEDRGRTEAFF
TRBV5-6,-,TRBJ1-1,-,TGTGCCAGCAGCTTAACAGGGGAAGCTTTCTTT,CASSLTGEAFF
TRBV6-5,TRBD2,TRBJ2-3,once,TGTGCCAGCAGTTACCAGCGGGGGGTTGGAGATACGCAGTATTTT,CASSYQRGVGDTQYF
TRBV4-2,TRBD1,TRBJ2-1,-,TGTGCCAGCAGTGATACGGGCCTCTCCAGGGGGGAGCAGTTCTTC,CASSDTGLSRGEQFF
TRBV11-2,-,TRBJ1-5,-,TGTGCCAGCAGCTTAGCTGGTTTAGCTGGGCAGCCCCAGCATTTT,CASSLAGLAGQPQHF
TRBV18,TRBD2,TRBJ2-1,-,TGTGCCAGCTCACCACGACTGGGAGCGGGGTCCTACAATGAGCAGTTCTTC,CASSPRLGAGSYNEQFF
TRBV15,TRBD2,TRBJ2-1,-,TGTGCCACCCCCGCGGGGGAAGGGCCCTGGGGGCAGTTCTTC,CATPAGEGPWGQFF
TRBV7-9,-,TRBJ2-7,-,TGTGCCAGCAGCTTAAGGGGTTCCGAGCAGTACTTC,CASSLRGSEQYF
TRBV3-1/TRBV3-2,-,TRBJ2-5,few,TGTGCCAGCAGCCAAGATGGGGGGTTAGGGAGGAAGACCCAGTACTTC,CASSQDGGLGRKTQYF
TRBV4-3,-,TRBJ2-1,-,TGCGCCAGCAGCCGACTTACTTCCTCCTACAATGAGCAGTTCTTC,CASSRLTSSYNEQFF
TRBV7-8,TRBD1,TRBJ1-5,-,TGTGCCAGCAGTGCGGGACAGGGATCTCAGCCCCAGCATTTT,CASSAGQGSQPQHF
TRBV19,-,TRBJ2-7,-,TGTGCCAGTAGTATCCTCCCGGGAGCGGCCGAGCAGTACTTC,CASSILPGAAEQYF
TRBV27,-,TRBJ2-4,once,TGTGCCAGCAGTTTATCGGTGGCCCCCGGGAACATTCAGTACTTC,CASSLSVAPGNIQYF
TRBV27,-,TRBJ2-2,-,TGTGCCAGCAGTTTATGGAGTCTAGTGGGGAACACCGGGGAGCTGTTTTTT,CASSLWSLVGNTGELFF
TRBV4-1,TRBD2,TRBJ2-1,-,TGCGCCAGCAGCCAAGAGCCGGGACTAGCGGGATTATACAATGAGCAGTTCTTC,CASSQEPGLAGLYNEQFF
TRBV5-4,-,TRBJ2-7,-,TGTGCCAGCAGCCCCGCGTCTAGTTCTTTCGAGCAGTACTTC,CASSPASSSFEQYF
TRBV7-9,-,TRBJ1-4,-,TGTGCCAGCAGCTTAGTGGGCGAAAAACTGTTTTTT,CASSLVGEKLFF
TRBV27,-,TRBJ1-2,-,TGTGCCAGCAGCCGGGTCGACGGCTACACCTTC,CASSRVDGYTF
TRBV11-2,TRBD2,TRBJ2-5,-,TGTGCCAGCAGCTTAGTTCCGGGAGGGTCGTTGGAGACCCAGTACTTC,CASSLVPGGSLETQYF
TRBV11-2,-,TRBJ1-1,-,TGTGCCAGCAGCTCTCAGATGAACACTGAAGCTTTCTTT,CASSSQMNTEAFF
TRBV2,TRBD1,TRBJ2-5,-,TGTGCCAGCAGGCCGGACAGGGGGCCCCAAGAGACCCAGTACTTC,CASRPDRGPQETQYF
TRBV10-3,TRBD1,TRBJ1-1,-,TGTGCCATCAGTGAAGGACAGGGGAGATCTGAAGCTTTCTTT,CAISEGQGRSEAFF
TRBV19,-,TRBJ1-5,-,TGTGCCAGTAGTATAGGACAGTTCTTAAAGCCCCAGCATTTT,CASSIGQFLKPQHF
TRBV13,-,TRBJ2-3,-,TGTGCCAGCAGCTTAGTCACAGGAGCTAGCACAGATACGCAGTATTTT,CASSLVTGASTDTQYF
TRBV7-2,-,TRBJ1-3,-,TGTGCCAGCAGCCCGCTGGGAGGCGACACCATATATTTT,CASSPLGGDTIYF
TRBV7-9,-,TRBJ1-1,-,TGTGCCAGCAGCTTACGGGAGGAGGAAGCTTTCTTT,CASSLREEEAFF
TRBV7-9,TRBD2,TRBJ2-7,-,TGTGCCAGCCGACACGGCGGGGGTTCCACTTCAGTGTACTTC,CASRHGGGSTSVYF
TRBV9,TRBD1,TRBJ1-2,-,TGTGCCAGCAGGGACAGGGGACTGGGGGGCTACACCTTC,CASRDRGLGGYTF